The 2 T cell receptor beta chains given below trace back to one sample, sequenced in a study of T cell responses to AZD1222 COVID-19 vaccine. Assay used: immunoSEQ multiplex PCR; TCRdb lists only in-frame clones, some missing. Altogether about 150,000 clones are present, 90% to 95% being singletons, with the ten largest covering approximately 1.5%. Material: peripheral blood, obtained 28 days after the second AZD1222 dose. The receptors derive from an adult who received the AZD1222 COVID-19 vaccine.

The chain joins TRBV3-1 (or the pseudogene TRBV3-2) to TRBJ1-2; the D gene is possibly TRBD1 (5 bases). CDR1 and CDR2 (germline): LGHDT, YNNKEL (reference sequence). V was clipped by 7 bases and J by 7 bases, with 19 bases between them. CDR3 size: 14 residues. For the CDR3, the DNA is TGTGCCAGCAACCACCGCCAGGGAAGCAGTGGCTACACCTTC. Protein product: CASNHRQGSSGYTF.

V is TRBV19 and J is TRBJ1-2; a weak D match, TRBD1 (6 bases). CDR3 length equals 14 residues. From germline, CDR1 is LNHDA and CDR2 SQIVND (reference sequence). Trimming stripped 1 base from V and 7 bases from J, with 13 bases between. The CDR3 loop is CASSIVGTTSGYTF. The CDR3 DNA reads TGTGCCAGTAGTATAGTTGGGACAACTTCTGGCTACACCTTC.